This T cell receptor (beta chain) was retrieved from a study of CD8 T cells in ankylosing spondylitis (dated by TCRdb to about 2017). Broadly, across the study: The study profiled T cell receptor beta repertoires in healthy donors and ankylosing spondylitis patients to find disease-linked TCR variants. The full study cohort comprised 25 ankylosing spondylitis patients and some 100 healthy donors. Samples of peripheral blood were taken, and for ankylosing spondylitis patients, synovial fluid was collected as well. General study outcomes and caveats: According to the report, matched synovial fluid samples from ankylosing spondylitis patients were significantly enriched for the disease-linked clones. Blood from ankylosing spondylitis patients appeared to be characterized by a TCR beta motif composed of about eight highly homologous amino acid variants. Some TCR beta motif variants had previously been reported in synovial fluid and blood of reactive arthritis patients, which suggested common disease-initiation mechanisms. In peripheral blood, the disease-linked clones were found at relatively low frequencies and had a CD8+ phenotype.

For sequencing, an Illumina HiSeq 2500 was employed. Quantitative 5'-RACE with molecular barcodes was used to prepare TCR beta libraries. Per the source publication's procedure: Disease-linked TCR variants were identified with a new computational method built on a probabilistic model of VDJ rearrangement. The public reads were reanalyzed by TCRdb: fastp trimming at Q25, MiXCR alignment, in-frame beta chains only. Entries that share a CDR3 protein sequence are merged under the most common genes and DNA. For this entry, the V and J calls and clone size follow TCRdb and not the study's own pipeline. The sample yields about 160,000 distinct CDR3 sequences; 15% to 20% were counted once. About 8.3% of the sample belongs to the ten largest clones. The CDR3 numbers 13 residues from cysteine through phenylalanine. The sequence is cut down to CDR3 DNA, 39 bases in frame from base 1. The germline V gene encodes CDR1 MNHNS and CDR2 SASEGT. From V the trimming removes 5 bases and from J it removes 5 bases, while the gene matches leave 5 bases of the junction unaccounted for.

This clonotype was recorded a few times. It lacks a known antigen. No clone much larger than this one lies a single base away; base qualities are absent. The sequenced sample was blood, either unsorted or a sorted T cell fraction (not recorded which). This receptor was obtained from a male donor with ankylosing spondylitis or in good health (not recorded which). The rearranged segments are TRBV6-1 and TRBJ1-1; 7 of the junction bases match TRBD1. CDR3 protein: CASSRDSGTEAFF. The DNA reads TGTGCCAGCAGTCGGGACAGCGGGACTGAAGCTTTCTTT.